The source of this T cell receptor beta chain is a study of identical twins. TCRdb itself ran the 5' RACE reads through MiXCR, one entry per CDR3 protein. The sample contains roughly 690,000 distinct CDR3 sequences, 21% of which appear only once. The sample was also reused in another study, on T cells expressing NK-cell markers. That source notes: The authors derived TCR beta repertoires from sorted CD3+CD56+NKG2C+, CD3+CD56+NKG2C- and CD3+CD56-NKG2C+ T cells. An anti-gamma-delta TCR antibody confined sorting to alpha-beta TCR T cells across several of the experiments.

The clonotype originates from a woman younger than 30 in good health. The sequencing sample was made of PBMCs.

The chain's CDR3 is CASRDRENYEQYF. CDR3 nucleotides: TGTGCCAGCAGAGACAGGGAGAACTACGAGCAGTACTTC. The V call is TRBV12-3 or TRBV12-4, the J call TRBJ2-7; TRBD1 agrees at 7 bases. Trimming removed 6 bases from V and 3 bases from J; junction bases left unmatched: 5. The length of the CDR3 is 13 residues.